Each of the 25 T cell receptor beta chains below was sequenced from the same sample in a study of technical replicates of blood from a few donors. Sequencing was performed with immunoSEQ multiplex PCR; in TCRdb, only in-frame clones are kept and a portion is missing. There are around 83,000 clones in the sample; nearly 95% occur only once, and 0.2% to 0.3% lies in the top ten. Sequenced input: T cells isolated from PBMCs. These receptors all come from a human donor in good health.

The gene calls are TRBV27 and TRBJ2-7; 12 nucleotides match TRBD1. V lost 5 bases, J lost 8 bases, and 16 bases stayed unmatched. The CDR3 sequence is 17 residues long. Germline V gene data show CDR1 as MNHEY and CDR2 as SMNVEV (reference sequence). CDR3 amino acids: CASSPMQSGDRGRKQYF. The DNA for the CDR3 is TGTGCCAGCAGTCCAATGCAATCCGGGGACAGGGGGCGCAAGCAGTACTTC.

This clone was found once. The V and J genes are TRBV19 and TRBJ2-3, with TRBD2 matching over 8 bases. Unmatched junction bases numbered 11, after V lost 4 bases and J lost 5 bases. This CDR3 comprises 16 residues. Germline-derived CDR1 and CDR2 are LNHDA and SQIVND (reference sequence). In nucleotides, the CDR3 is TGTGCCAGTAGTAAGACGGCGGGAGGACCGGGAGATACGCAGTATTTT. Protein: CASSKTAGGPGDTQYF.

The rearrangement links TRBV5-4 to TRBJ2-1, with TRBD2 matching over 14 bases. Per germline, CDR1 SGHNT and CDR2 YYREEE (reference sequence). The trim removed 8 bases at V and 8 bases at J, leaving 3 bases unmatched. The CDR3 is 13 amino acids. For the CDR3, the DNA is TGTGCCAGTGGACTAGCGGGAGGAGATGAGCAGTTCTTC. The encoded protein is CASGLAGGDEQFF.

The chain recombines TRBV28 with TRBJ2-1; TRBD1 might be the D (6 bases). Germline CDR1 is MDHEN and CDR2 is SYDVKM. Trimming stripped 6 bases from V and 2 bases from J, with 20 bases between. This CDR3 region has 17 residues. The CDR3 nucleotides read TGTGCCAGCAGCACCGTCGTTGGACAGTTGGCCTACAATGAGCAGTTCTTC. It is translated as CASSTVVGQLAYNEQFF.

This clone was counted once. The CDR3 region is CASSLVVAGATDTQYF. CDR3 nucleotide sequence: TGTGCCAGCAGCTTAGTAGTAGCGGGAGCCACAGATACGCAGTATTTT. The chain recombines TRBV7-8 with TRBJ2-3; 9 bases map to TRBD2. Germline V lookup: CDR1 SGHVS, CDR2 FQNEAQ. The trim removed 1 base at V and 2 bases at J, leaving 4 bases unmatched. This CDR3 region has 16 residues.

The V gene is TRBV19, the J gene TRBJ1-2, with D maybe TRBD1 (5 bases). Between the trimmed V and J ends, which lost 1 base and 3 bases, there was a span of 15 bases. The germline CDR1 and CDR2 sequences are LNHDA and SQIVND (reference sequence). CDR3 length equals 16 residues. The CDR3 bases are TGTGCCAGTAGTATAGTTACAGGCAGGATTGACTATGGCTACACCTTC. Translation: CASSIVTGRIDYGYTF.

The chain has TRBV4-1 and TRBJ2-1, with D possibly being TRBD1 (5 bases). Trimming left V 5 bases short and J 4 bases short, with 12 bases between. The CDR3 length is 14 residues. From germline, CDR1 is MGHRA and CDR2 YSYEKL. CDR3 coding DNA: TGCGCCAGCAGCAAAGGGGTGCGGTACAATGAGCAGTTCTTC. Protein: CASSKGVRYNEQFF.

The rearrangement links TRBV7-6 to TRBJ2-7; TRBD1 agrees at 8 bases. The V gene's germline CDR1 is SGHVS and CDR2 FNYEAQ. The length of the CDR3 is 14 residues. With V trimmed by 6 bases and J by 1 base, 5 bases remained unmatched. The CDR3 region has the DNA TGTGCCAGCAGTGCCGGGACAGGATCCTACGAGCAGTACTTC. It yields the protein CASSAGTGSYEQYF.

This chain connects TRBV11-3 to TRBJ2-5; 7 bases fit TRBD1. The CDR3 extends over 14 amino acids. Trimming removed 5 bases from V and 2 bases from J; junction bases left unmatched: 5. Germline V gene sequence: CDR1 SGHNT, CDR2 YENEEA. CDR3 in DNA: TGTGCCAGCAGCGACTACAGGGGACAAGAGACCCAGTACTTC. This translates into CASSDYRGQETQYF.

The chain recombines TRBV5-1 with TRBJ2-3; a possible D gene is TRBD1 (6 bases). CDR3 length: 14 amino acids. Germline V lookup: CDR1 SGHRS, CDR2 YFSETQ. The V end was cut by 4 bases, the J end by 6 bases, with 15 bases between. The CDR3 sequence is CASSQGHSGDTQYF. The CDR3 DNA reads TGCGCCAGCAGCCAGGGACACTCTGGGGATACGCAGTATTTT. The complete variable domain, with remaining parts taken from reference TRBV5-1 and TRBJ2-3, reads KAGVTQTPRYLIKTRGQQVTLSCSPISGHRSVSWYQQTPGQGLQFLFEYFSETQRNKGNFPGRFSGRQFSNSRSEMNVSTLELGDSALYLCASSQGHSGDTQYFGPGTRLTVL.

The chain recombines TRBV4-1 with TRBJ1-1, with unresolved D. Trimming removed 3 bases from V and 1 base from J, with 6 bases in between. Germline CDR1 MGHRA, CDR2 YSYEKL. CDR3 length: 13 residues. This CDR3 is CASSQNRNTEAFF. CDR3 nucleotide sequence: TGCGCCAGCAGCCAGAACAGGAACACTGAAGCTTTCTTT.

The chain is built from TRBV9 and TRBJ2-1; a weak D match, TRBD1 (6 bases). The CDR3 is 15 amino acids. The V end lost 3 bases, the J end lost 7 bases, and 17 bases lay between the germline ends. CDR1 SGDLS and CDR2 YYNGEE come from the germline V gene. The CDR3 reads CASSGWDTPGNEQFF. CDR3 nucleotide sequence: TGTGCCAGCAGCGGGTGGGACACACCGGGGAATGAGCAGTTCTTC.

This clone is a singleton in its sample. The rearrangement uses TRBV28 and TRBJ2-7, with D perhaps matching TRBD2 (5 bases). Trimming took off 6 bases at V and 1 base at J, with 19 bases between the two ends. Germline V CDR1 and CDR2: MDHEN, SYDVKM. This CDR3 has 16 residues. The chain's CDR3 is CASSPGGGLQSYEQYF. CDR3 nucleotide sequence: TGTGCCAGCAGCCCCGGCGGAGGATTACAATCCTACGAGCAGTACTTC.

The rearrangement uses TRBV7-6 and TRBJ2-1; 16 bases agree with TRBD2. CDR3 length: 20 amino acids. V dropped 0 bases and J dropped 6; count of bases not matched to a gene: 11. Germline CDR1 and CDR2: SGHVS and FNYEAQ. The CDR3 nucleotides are TGTGCCAGCAGCTTAGCGGGGACGGGGACTAGCGGGAGGGTCGGCAATGAGCAGTTCTTC. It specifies CASSLAGTGTSGRVGNEQFF.

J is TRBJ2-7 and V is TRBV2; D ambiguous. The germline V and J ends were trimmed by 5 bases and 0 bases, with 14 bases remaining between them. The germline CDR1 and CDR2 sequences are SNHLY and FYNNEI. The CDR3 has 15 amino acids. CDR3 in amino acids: CASSYSHTGSYEQYF. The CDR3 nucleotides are TGTGCCAGCAGTTACTCCCACACGGGCTCCTACGAGCAGTACTTC.

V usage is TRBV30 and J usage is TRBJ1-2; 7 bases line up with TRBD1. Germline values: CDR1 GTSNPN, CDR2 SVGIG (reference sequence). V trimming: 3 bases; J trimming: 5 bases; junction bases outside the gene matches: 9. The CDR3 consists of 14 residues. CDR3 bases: TGTGCCTGGAGCCAGACAGGGCTGGGGTATGGCTACACCTTC. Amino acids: CAWSQTGLGYGYTF.

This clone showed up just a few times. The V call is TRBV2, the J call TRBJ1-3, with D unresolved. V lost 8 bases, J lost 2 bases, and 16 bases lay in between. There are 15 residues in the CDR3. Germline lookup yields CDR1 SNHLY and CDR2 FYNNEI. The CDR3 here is CASRLSRFAGNTIYF. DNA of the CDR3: TGTGCCAGCCGACTAAGTAGATTCGCTGGAAACACCATATATTTT. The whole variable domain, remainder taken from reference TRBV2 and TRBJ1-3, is EPEVTQTPSHQVTQMGQEVILRCVPISNHLYFYWYRQILGQKVEFLVSFYNNEISEKSEIFDDQFSVERPDGSNFTLKIRSTKLEDSAMYFCASRLSRFAGNTIYFGEGSWLTVV.

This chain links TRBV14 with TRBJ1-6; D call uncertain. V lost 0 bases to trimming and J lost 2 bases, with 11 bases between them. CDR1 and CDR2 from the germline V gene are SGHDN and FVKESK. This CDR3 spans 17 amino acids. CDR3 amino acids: CASSQDLGSAYNSPLHF. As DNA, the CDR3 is TGTGCCAGCAGCCAAGATTTGGGGAGTGCCTATAATTCACCCCTCCACTTT.

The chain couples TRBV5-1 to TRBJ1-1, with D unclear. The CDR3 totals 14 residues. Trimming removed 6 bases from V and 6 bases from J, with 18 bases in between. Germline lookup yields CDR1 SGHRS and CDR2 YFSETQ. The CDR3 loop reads CASTVAAGSPEAFF. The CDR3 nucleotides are TGCGCCAGCACGGTTGCGGCGGGAAGCCCTGAAGCTTTCTTT.

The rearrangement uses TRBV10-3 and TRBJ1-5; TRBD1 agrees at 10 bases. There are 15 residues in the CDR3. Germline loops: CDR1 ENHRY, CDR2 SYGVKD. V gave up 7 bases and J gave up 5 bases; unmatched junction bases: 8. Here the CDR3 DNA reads TGTGCCATCATGGGGACAGGGGCCGGGGATCAGCCCCAGCATTTT. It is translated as CAIMGTGAGDQPQHF.

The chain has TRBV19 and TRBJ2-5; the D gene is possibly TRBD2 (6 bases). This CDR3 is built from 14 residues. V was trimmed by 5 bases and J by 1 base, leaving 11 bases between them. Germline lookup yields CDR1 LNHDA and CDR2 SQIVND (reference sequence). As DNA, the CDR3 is TGTGCCAGTAGTTGGGCGGGGCCCCAAGAGACCCAGTACTTC. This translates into CASSWAGPQETQYF.

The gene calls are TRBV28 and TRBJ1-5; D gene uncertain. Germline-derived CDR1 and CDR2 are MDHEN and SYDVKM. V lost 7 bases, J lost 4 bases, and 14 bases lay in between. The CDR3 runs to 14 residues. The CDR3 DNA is TGTGCCAGCACCCTTCCCAGCGGTAATCAGCCCCAGCATTTT. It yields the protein CASTLPSGNQPQHF. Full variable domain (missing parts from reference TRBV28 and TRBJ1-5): DVKVTQSSRYLVKRTGEKVFLECVQDMDHENMFWYRQDPGLGLRLIYFSYDVKMKEKGDIPEGYSVSREKKERFSLILESASTNQTSMYLCASTLPSGNQPQHFGDGTRLSIL.

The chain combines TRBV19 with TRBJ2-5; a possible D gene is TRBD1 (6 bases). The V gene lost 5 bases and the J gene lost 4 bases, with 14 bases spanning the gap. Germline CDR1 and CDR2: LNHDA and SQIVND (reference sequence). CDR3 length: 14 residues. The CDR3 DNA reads TGTGCCAGTAGTTCTTACAGGGTGATAGAGACCCAGTACTTC. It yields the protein CASSSYRVIETQYF. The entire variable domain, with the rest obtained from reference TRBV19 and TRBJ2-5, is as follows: DGGITQSPKYLFRKEGQNVTLSCEQNLNHDAMYWYRQDPGQGLRLIYYSQIVNDFQKGDIAEGYSVSREKKESFPLTVTSAQKNPTAFYLCASSSYRVIETQYFGPGTRLLVL.

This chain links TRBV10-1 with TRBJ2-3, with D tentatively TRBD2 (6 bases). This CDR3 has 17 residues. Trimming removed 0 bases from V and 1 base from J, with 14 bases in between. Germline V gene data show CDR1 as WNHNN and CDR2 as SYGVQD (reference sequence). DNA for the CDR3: TGCGCCAGCAGTGAGTCGGTGGGTTCTAGCGGCACAGATACGCAGTATTTT. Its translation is CASSESVGSSGTDTQYF.

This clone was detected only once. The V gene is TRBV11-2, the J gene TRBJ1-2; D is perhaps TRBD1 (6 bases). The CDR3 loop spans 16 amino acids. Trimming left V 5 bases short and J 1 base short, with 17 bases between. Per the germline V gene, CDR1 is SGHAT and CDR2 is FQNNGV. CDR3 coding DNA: TGTGCCAGCAGCGCTTTGCGCAGGGGAAATAACTATGGCTACACCTTC. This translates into CASSALRRGNNYGYTF.